Below, 6 T cell receptor beta chains from the same sample are listed, as sequenced in a study of molecular identifiers for immune sequencing clone quantification. A single record per CDR3 protein comes from TCRdb applying MiXCR to the PCR reads. Here the sample spans roughly 320,000 distinct CDR3 sequences, roughly 24% being singletons. The sequenced sample was naive CD8+ T cells from blood, with Jurkat cell RNA spiked in. Subset indicated: FACS-sorted CD8+CD4-CCR7+CD45RA+ naive T cells. All receptors derive from a human donor in good health. Some libraries in this study had Jurkat cell RNA spiked in.

Comments on this clonotype: A junction end diverges from the germline sequence, so it may reflect a read error. The chain has TRBV7-6 and TRBJ2-7; 12 bases are shared with TRBD2. The length of the CDR3 is 16 residues. Germline V lookup: CDR1 SGHVS, CDR2 FNYEAQ. This CDR3 is CASGLETSGSAYEQYF. For the CDR3, the DNA is TGTGCCAGCGGCTTAGAGACTAGCGGGAGTGCCTACGAGCAGTACTTC.

At least ten counts were recorded for this clonotype. This chain connects TRBV5-4 to TRBJ2-5; D is unresolved. With 0 bases removed from V and 5 bases from J, the gap between germline ends came to 11 bases. The CDR3 consists of 14 residues. The germline V gene has CDR1 SGHNT and CDR2 YYREEE (reference sequence). The CDR3 sequence: CASSLDGYGETQYF. The CDR3 region has the DNA TGTGCCAGCAGCTTGGATGGGTACGGGGAGACCCAGTACTTC.

This chain uses TRBV9 with TRBJ2-2; maybe TRBD2 (7 bases). CDR1 SGDLS and CDR2 YYNGEE come from the germline V gene. The CDR3 has 18 amino acids. The V end lost 0 bases, the J end lost 6 bases, and 21 bases lay between the germline ends. For the CDR3, the DNA is TGTGCCAGCAGCGTAGCTTTGGGAGGAGGGGGGGCCCCCGGGGAGCTGTTTTTT. This sequence encodes CASSVALGGGGAPGELFF.

On this clonotype: This could be a read error, since a much larger clone is one nucleotide away. This rearrangement joins TRBV12-3 or TRBV12-4 to TRBJ1-1, with D maybe TRBD1 (5 bases). This CDR3 comprises 16 residues. Trimming shortened V by 5 bases and J by 3 bases, and 19 bases separated the two germline ends. The CDR3 nucleotides are TGTGCCAGCAGTGGGACCGAAAAAACTTGGGACACTGAAGCTTTCTTT. This codes for CASSGTEKTWDTEAFF.

This clonotype has ten or more counts. V and J are TRBV24-1 and TRBJ2-1; D may be TRBD1 (5 bases). CDR3 length equals 13 residues. CDR1 KGHDR and CDR2 SFDVKD come from the germline V gene. V lost 3 bases, J lost 4 bases, and 6 bases lay in between. CDR3 region: CATSDKGYNEQFF. The CDR3, as DNA: TGTGCCACCAGTGATAAGGGGTACAATGAGCAGTTCTTC.

This clonotype appeared a single time. Because it lacks the conserved phenylalanine or tryptophan at the end, this CDR3 is likely a read error. The rearrangement joins TRBV7-6 to TRBJ2-3; D remains unclear. V lost 4 bases and J lost 3, with 8 bases in between. CDR1 and CDR2 (germline): SGHVS, FNYEAQ. This CDR3 has 13 amino acids. CDR3 DNA: TGTGCCAGCAGCTCAGTCGGGACAGATACGCAGTATTCT. Protein: CASSSVGTDTQYS.